This TCR beta chain came from a study of cytotoxic CD8 clonotypes in ibrutinib-treated CLL. On the study more broadly: In all, around 10 patients were relapsed/refractory, some 14 were treatment-naive and roughly 18 were IGHV unmutated. Specimens for response were gathered following a median about a year of therapy, spanning 6 to 36. Study-wide findings and caveats: At the start, clonality exceeded age-matched healthy donors and followed circulating CD8+ T-cell counts.

As for this clone: The target antigen is unknown.

Profiled with immunoSEQ multiplex PCR; TCRdb holds only in-frame clones, not every one. The sample records about 140,000 clones, 91% being singletons. Trimming stripped 3 bases from V and 5 bases from J, with 11 bases between. This CDR3 contains 14 residues. The germline CDR1 and CDR2 sequences are SGHTA and FQGTGA. The source of this sequence is a human donor with chronic lymphocytic leukemia. The chain has TRBV7-3 and TRBJ2-1, with D perhaps TRBD2 (6 bases). The source material was PBMCs, sampled after 12 months of ibrutinib treatment. CDR3 residues: CASSLTRGNNEQFF. The CDR3 coding sequence is TGTGCCAGCAGCTTGACTAGAGGTAACAATGAGCAGTTCTTC.